The next 20 T cell receptor beta chains were all read from a single sample in a study of vaccination effects on CD4 cells after COVID-19 (dated by TCRdb to 2022 to 2024). The method behind the library was the immunoSEQ multiplex PCR assay. The clones in this table, taken by TCRdb from immuneACCESS, are in-frame only. Not every clone is retained; where verified, under half of the shortfall comes from an unresolved V gene, and the cause of the rest is unknown. Across this sample there are about 45,000 clones, with around 70% seen only once. About 8.6% of the sample belongs to the ten largest clones. Their antigens are not known. After about 10 days of culture, CD4+ T cells were isolated with the EasySep CD4+ T cell isolation kit. Two doses of either the BNT162b2 or the mRNA-1273 mRNA SARS-CoV-2 vaccine were administered to participants. Specimen: CD4+ T cells from PBMCs cultured without peptide, collected after COVID-19 vaccination. These receptor sequences come from a human donor who received a COVID-19 vaccine.

The chain is built from TRBV18 and TRBJ1-1; 8 nucleotides align to TRBD1. This CDR3 is built from 13 residues. Germline lookup yields CDR1 KGHSH and CDR2 LQKENI. V shed 6 bases and J 5 bases; nucleotides not matched to a gene: 5. CDR3 bases: TGTGCCAGCTCGCGGGACAGGCAAACTGAAGCTTTCTTT. This gives the protein CASSRDRQTEAFF.

V is TRBV6-6 and J is TRBJ2-5, with 10 bases identical to TRBD2. CDR3 size: 15 residues. Germline V lookup: CDR1 MNHNY, CDR2 SVGAGI (reference sequence). The trim removed 4 bases at V and 1 base at J, leaving 3 bases unmatched. The CDR3, as DNA: TGTGCCAGCAGTTCCAGCGGGGGGGCCCAAGAGACCCAGTACTTC. Encoded protein: CASSSSGGAQETQYF.

The chain recombines TRBV14 with TRBJ2-3; 7 nucleotides line up with TRBD2. With 4 bases clipped from V and 0 bases from J, the junction kept 4 bases outside the gene matches. Germline lookup yields CDR1 SGHDN and CDR2 FVKESK. The CDR3 is made up of 15 amino acids. The CDR3 is CASSRQLASTDTQYF. CDR3 in DNA: TGTGCCAGCAGCCGACAACTAGCGAGCACAGATACGCAGTATTTT.

The chain links TRBV7-6 to TRBJ2-1; 10 bases agree with TRBD1. V shed 4 bases and J 4 bases; nucleotides not matched to a gene: 10. Germline V gene sequence: CDR1 SGHVS, CDR2 FNYEAQ. This CDR3 has 17 residues. The CDR3 DNA is TGTGCCAGCAGCTGGGACAGGGGAGGATTAAAGTACAATGAGCAGTTCTTC. Protein product: CASSWDRGGLKYNEQFF.

The CDR3 region has the DNA TGTGCCTGGAGTATCCCAGACAGACCCTATAATTCACCCCTCCACTTT. Encoded protein: CAWSIPDRPYNSPLHF. This rearrangement joins TRBV30 to TRBJ1-6, with D possibly being TRBD1 (5 bases). V was pared by 2 bases and J by 2 bases, with 13 bases between. This CDR3 is built from 16 residues. Germline-derived CDR1 and CDR2 are GTSNPN and SVGIG (reference sequence).

In DNA form, the CDR3 reads TGTGCCAGCTCCCCGGGACAAGGCCGAAACACCATATATTTT. The encoded protein is CASSPGQGRNTIYF. The J gene is TRBJ1-3, the V gene TRBV18; a weak D match, TRBD1 (6 bases). The germline V gene encodes CDR1 KGHSH and CDR2 LQKENI. The CDR3 is 14 amino acids. The ends were cut back, 6 bases at V and 5 bases at J, with 14 bases in the middle.

This clone has only a few counts. V gene TRBV6-1 combines with J gene TRBJ1-6; D unresolved. The CDR3 covers 14 residues. Germline V lookup: CDR1 MNHNS, CDR2 SASEGT. Trimming removed 2 bases from V and 7 bases from J, with 9 bases in between. CDR3 residues: CASSETNANSPLHF. CDR3 sequence (DNA): TGTGCCAGCAGTGAAACTAACGCGAATTCACCCCTCCACTTT.

This clone was seen only a few times. The CDR3 DNA sequence: TGCGCCAGCAGCGAATCAGGGAGCTCCTACGAGCAGTACTTC. Its protein is CASSESGSSYEQYF. The chain joins TRBV5-1 to TRBJ2-7; D could derive from TRBD1 or TRBD2 (5 bases each). The germline V gene encodes CDR1 SGHRS and CDR2 YFSETQ. This CDR3 region has 14 residues. Trimming took off 4 bases at V and 0 bases at J, with 11 bases between the two ends.

This chain uses TRBV5-1 with TRBJ1-5; D may be TRBD1 (6 bases). Trimming stripped 2 bases from V and 5 bases from J, with 14 bases between. This CDR3 region has 15 residues. Germline lookup yields CDR1 SGHRS and CDR2 YFSETQ. CDR3 DNA sequence: TGCGCCAGCAGCTTACAGGGAGGGCGGGATCAGCCCCAGCATTTT. The encoded protein is CASSLQGGRDQPQHF.

The chain has TRBV28 and TRBJ1-1; tentatively, D is TRBD1 (5 bases). The CDR3 is 15 amino acids. The V end lost 6 bases, the J end lost 3 bases, and 17 bases lay between the germline ends. CDR1 and CDR2 from the germline V gene are MDHEN and SYDVKM. The CDR3 DNA is TGTGCCAGCAGCCTTCTAGGCAGGGTGGACACTGAAGCTTTCTTT. Translating it yields CASSLLGRVDTEAFF.

This rearrangement joins TRBV11-2 to TRBJ2-3; D remains unclear. The CDR3 runs 14 residues. Germline assignment: CDR1 SGHAT and CDR2 FQNNGV. V was cut by 0 bases and J by 0 bases, with 4 bases left in between. Here the CDR3 reads CASSLDGSTDTQYF. The CDR3 nucleotides are TGTGCCAGCAGCTTAGATGGCAGCACAGATACGCAGTATTTT.

V and J are TRBV9 and TRBJ2-5; 8 bases line up with TRBD2. Trimming at V came to 0 bases and at J to 5 bases, leaving 6 bases not matched to a gene. The CDR3 is 15 amino acids. Looked up from germline, CDR1 is SGDLS and CDR2 is YYNGEE. The CDR3 DNA reads TGTGCCAGCAGCGTAGGAGCGGGAGCAGGCGAGACCCAGTACTTC. Amino acid sequence: CASSVGAGAGETQYF.

In DNA, the CDR3 is TGTGCCAGCAGCCCCTCAGAGGATTCACCCCTCCACTTT. Residues: CASSPSEDSPLHF. The J gene is TRBJ1-6, the V gene TRBV7-2; D unclear. Germline assignment: CDR1 SGHTA and CDR2 FQGNSA. V was cut by 5 bases and J by 8 bases, with 10 bases left in between. The CDR3 covers 13 residues.

This chain links TRBV12-3 or TRBV12-4 with TRBJ2-5; 8 nucleotides line up with TRBD2. There are 13 residues in the CDR3. The V and J ends lost 5 bases and 9 bases, in that order; junction bases with no gene match: 8. The chain's CDR3 is CASSQTSAQAQYF. The CDR3 DNA is TGTGCCAGCAGTCAGACTAGCGCCCAGGCCCAGTACTTC.

This rearrangement joins TRBV13 to TRBJ2-5; D is tentatively TRBD1 or TRBD2 (6 bases each). The CDR3 totals 14 residues. The V and J ends lost 5 bases and 1 base respectively, with 11 bases between them. Germline V gene data show CDR1 as PRHDT and CDR2 as FYEKMQ (reference sequence). The CDR3: CASSGGTFQETQYF. Written as DNA, the CDR3 is TGTGCCAGCAGCGGGGGGACATTCCAAGAGACCCAGTACTTC.

This clone came up a few times. The rearrangement links TRBV18 to TRBJ1-2; 8 bases are a match to TRBD1. Trimming cost V 0 bases and J 7 bases; bases outside gene matches: 4. This CDR3 has 14 amino acids. The V gene's germline CDR1 is KGHSH and CDR2 LQKENI. The chain's CDR3 is CASSPPDRVSGYTF. CDR3 nucleotides: TGTGCCAGCTCACCACCGGACAGGGTGAGTGGCTACACCTTC. Full variable domain (outside the CDR3, taken from reference TRBV18 and TRBJ1-2): NAGVMQNPRHLVRRRGQEARLRCSPMKGHSHVYWYRQLPEEGLKFMVYLQKENIIDESGMPKERFSAEFPKEGPSILRIQQVVRGDSAAYFCASSPPDRVSGYTFGSGTRLTVV.

This chain uses TRBV21-1 with TRBJ1-5. TRBV21-1 counts as a pseudogene. This CDR3 has 14 residues. The CDR3 protein is CASRTIISNQPQHF. In DNA, the CDR3 is TGTGCCAGCCGTACTATTATTAGCAATCAGCCCCAGCATTTT.

The V and J genes are TRBV18 and TRBJ1-1; 9 positions agree with TRBD1. The CDR3 spans 18 residues. Germline CDR1 is KGHSH and CDR2 is LQKENI. V lost 2 bases and J lost 0; bases outside the gene matches: 10. The CDR3 loop reads CASSPLGQGGGMNTEAFF. CDR3 in DNA: TGTGCCAGCTCACCATTGGGACAGGGAGGGGGGATGAACACTGAAGCTTTCTTT.

The count of this clone is one. Written as DNA, the CDR3 is TGTGCCAGCAGGGGAGGGGGTTTCTCTGGAAACACCATATATTTT. Translation gives CASRGGGFSGNTIYF. J is TRBJ1-3 and V is TRBV6-5, with TRBD1 as a possible D gene (6 bases). Germline V gives CDR1 MNHEY, CDR2 SVGAGI. Trimming removed 6 bases at V and 0 bases at J, with 12 bases between. The CDR3 contains 15 residues.

The chain combines TRBV5-1 with TRBJ2-1; D not certain. The V end was cut by 4 bases, the J end by 1 base, with 12 bases between. The CDR3 has 15 amino acids. Germline V CDR1 and CDR2: SGHRS, YFSETQ. The CDR3: CASSPEVGSYNEQFF. Written as DNA, the CDR3 is TGCGCCAGCAGCCCCGAGGTGGGATCCTACAATGAGCAGTTCTTC.